This T cell receptor (beta chain) was recorded in a study of spatial heterogeneity in lung cancer. Study overall: Sequencing consistently turned up more beta-chain sequences than alpha-chain sequences. Each unique TCR and UMI combination was seen more than ten times on average in raw reads.

Regarding the study as a whole: The study estimated approximately 7% alpha and roughly 13% beta chain coverage of tumor T cells. The study found that expanded intratumoral alpha and beta TCR counts tracked tumor mutation counts.

The time point denotes: sample taken at primary tumor resection. This clonotype appeared a single time. Its target is unknown. TCRdb processed the 5' RACE reads anew with MiXCR; each CDR3 protein has one entry. This table holds 18,000 or so distinct CDR3 sequences, about 6.3% found once. Germline V gives CDR1 LNHDA, CDR2 SQIVND (reference sequence). CDR3 length: 10 amino acids. Trimming pared 11 bases from V and 8 bases from J, leaving 9 bases between. This sequence joins TRBV19 and TRBJ2-2; D is possibly TRBD2 (5 bases). Sequenced material: lung tumor tissue, taken at surgery. The sequence was collected from a female donor with early-stage non-small cell lung cancer. In nucleotides, the CDR3 is TGTGCCTCCGGCGGGGGGGAGCTGTTTTTT. This sequence encodes CASGGGELFF.